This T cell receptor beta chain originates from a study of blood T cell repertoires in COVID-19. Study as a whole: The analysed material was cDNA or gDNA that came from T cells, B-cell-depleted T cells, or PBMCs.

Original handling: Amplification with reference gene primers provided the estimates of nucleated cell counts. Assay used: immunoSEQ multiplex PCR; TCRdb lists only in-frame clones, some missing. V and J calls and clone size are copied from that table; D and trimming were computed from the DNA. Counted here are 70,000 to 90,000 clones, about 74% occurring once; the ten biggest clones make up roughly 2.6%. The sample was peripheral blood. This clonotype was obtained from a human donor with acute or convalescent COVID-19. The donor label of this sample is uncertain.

The chain's CDR3 is CASSLGGTGSSYEQYF. Written as DNA, the CDR3 is TGCGCCAGCAGCTTGGGCGGGACAGGGAGCTCCTACGAGCAGTACTTC. The rearrangement uses TRBV5-1 and TRBJ2-7, with TRBD1 identical over 9 bases. The CDR3 covers 16 residues. Germline loops: CDR1 SGHRS, CDR2 YFSETQ. Trimming removed 0 bases from V and 0 bases from J; junction bases left unmatched: 4.